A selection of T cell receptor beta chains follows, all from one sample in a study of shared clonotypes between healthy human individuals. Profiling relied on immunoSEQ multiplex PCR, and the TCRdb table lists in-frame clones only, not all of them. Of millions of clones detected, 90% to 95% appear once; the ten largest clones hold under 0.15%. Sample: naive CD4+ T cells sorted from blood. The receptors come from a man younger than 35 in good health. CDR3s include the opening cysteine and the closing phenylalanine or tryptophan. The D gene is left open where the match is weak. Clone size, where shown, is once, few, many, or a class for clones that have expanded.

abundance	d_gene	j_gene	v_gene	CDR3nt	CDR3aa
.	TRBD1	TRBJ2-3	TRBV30	TGTGCCTGGAGTGTGCGGACAGGCTTCACAGATACGCAGTATTTT	CAWSVRTGFTDTQYF
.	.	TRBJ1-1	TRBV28	TGTGCCAGCAGTTTGACTACACAGGGTGGTCCGCCTGAAGCTTTCTTT	CASSLTTQGGPPEAFF
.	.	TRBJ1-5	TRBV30	TGTGCCTGGAATGACCGTAGCAATCAGCCCCAGCATTTT	CAWNDRSNQPQHF
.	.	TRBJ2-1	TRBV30	TGTGCCTCCGCCAACTACAATGAGCAGTTCTTC	CASANYNEQFF
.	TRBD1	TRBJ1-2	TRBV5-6	TGTGCCAGCAGCTCCATCGACAGGGGAGCTAACTATGGCTACACCTTC	CASSSIDRGANYGYTF
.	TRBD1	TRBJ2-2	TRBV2	TGTGCCAGCAGCGACAGGGGTTCCGGGGAGCTGTTTTTT	CASSDRGSGELFF
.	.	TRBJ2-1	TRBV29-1	TGCAGCGTTGCCAGGGACCTCAATGAGCAGTTCTTC	CSVARDLNEQFF
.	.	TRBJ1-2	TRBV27	TGTGCCAGCAGTTTAAGGTGGGGAGGTGGCTACACCTTC	CASSLRWGGGYTF
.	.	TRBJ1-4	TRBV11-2	TGTGCCAGCAGCTTAACCCTGCAGAGTGAAAAACTGTTTTTT	CASSLTLQSEKLFF
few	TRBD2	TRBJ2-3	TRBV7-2	TGTGCCAGCAGCTCGGGACTAGCGGGGGGGCTACTAGTGACAGATACGCAGTATTTT	CASSSGLAGGLLVTDTQYF
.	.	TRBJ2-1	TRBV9	TGTGCCAGCAGCGTAGATGGGGGGGCTTTCAATGAGCAGTTCTTC	CASSVDGGAFNEQFF
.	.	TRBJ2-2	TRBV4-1	TGCGCCAGCAGCCAAGATGGTATTAGGGGTTCAACCGGGGAGCTGTTTTTT	CASSQDGIRGSTGELFF
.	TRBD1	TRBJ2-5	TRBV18	TGTGCCAGCTCACCACGTCGGGACGGACAGGGCCAAGAGACCCAGTACTTC	CASSPRRDGQGQETQYF
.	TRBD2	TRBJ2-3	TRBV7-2	TGTGCCAGCAGCTTAAAGCTACTAGCGGGATGGGCAGATACGCAGTATTTT	CASSLKLLAGWADTQYF
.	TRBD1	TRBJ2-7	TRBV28	TGTGCCAGCAGGACAGGGACAGCCTACGAGCAGTACTTC	CASRTGTAYEQYF